The source of this T cell receptor (beta chain) is a study of blood T cell repertoires in COVID-19. Across the whole study: Samples taken during acute and convalescent COVID-19 were collected in the United States, Italy and Spain. From T cells, B-cell-depleted T cells, or PBMCs came the material, which was cDNA or gDNA.

The CDR3 runs 12 residues. Germline CDR1 reads MNHEY; CDR2 reads SMNVEV (reference sequence). Trimming cost V 2 bases and J 7 bases, with 5 bases left between them. The table lists this clone with a few counts. Per the original data handling: Amplifying reference gene primers gave estimates of nucleated cell counts. Clones were read by immunoSEQ multiplex PCR, and TCRdb kept only the in-frame ones, dropping some. For V, J and clone size, that table is used; D and trimming come from the DNA. This repertoire shows 230,000 or so clones, around four fifths found once; its top ten account for roughly 7.8%.

The sample consisted of peripheral blood. The receptor was isolated from a middle-aged man with active or convalescent COVID-19. The rearrangement joins TRBV27 to TRBJ2-2; D not certain. The CDR3 DNA reads TGTGCCAGCAGTTTACAGAACGGGGAGCTGTTTTTT. Protein sequence: CASSLQNGELFF.